The rows below give T cell receptor beta chains drawn from one sample of a study of vaccination effects on CD4 cells after COVID-19. The table came from immunoSEQ multiplex PCR; TCRdb's copy has only in-frame clones and leaves some out. The data hold about 41,000 clones, with around 77% observed a single time. Their recognized antigens are unknown. The sample here was CD4+ T cells from PBMCs cultured with HCoV-NL63 spike peptides, taken before COVID-19 vaccination. The receptors were sampled from a human donor who received a COVID-19 vaccine. CDR3s include the opening cysteine and the closing phenylalanine or tryptophan. The order of the fields is D gene, clone size, J gene, V gene, CDR3 DNA, CDR3 protein. D genes are given only for firm matches. A row's size may be missing; if present it is once, few, many or a size class.

NA	NA	TRBJ1-4	TRBV29-1	TGCAGCGTTGGGACTAATGAAAAACTGTTTTTT	CSVGTNEKLFF
NA	NA	TRBJ2-5	TRBV5-4	TGTGCCAGCAGCTTCCCGGGGACCCAAGAGACCCAGTACTTC	CASSFPGTQETQYF
NA	NA	TRBJ1-1	TRBV19	TGTGCCAGTAGTATCTCGACGGATCGATGGACTGAAGCTTTCTTT	CASSISTDRWTEAFF
NA	NA	TRBJ2-5	TRBV18	TGTGCCAGCTCACCAAAATCGGGACCGAGAGAGACCCAGTACTTC	CASSPKSGPRETQYF
NA	NA	TRBJ1-4	TRBV6-1	TGTGCCAGCAGGGCAGGAGCAACTAATGAAAAACTGTTTTTT	CASRAGATNEKLFF
TRBD2	NA	TRBJ2-5	TRBV7-2	TGTGCCAGCAGCTCAATGGGACTAGCGCAAGAGACCCAGTACTTC	CASSSMGLAQETQYF
TRBD2	NA	TRBJ2-2	TRBV11-2	TGTGCCAGCAGCTTAGTTCGGGGGGAGAACACCGGGGAGCTGTTTTTT	CASSLVRGENTGELFF
NA	NA	TRBJ2-3	TRBV20-1	TGCAGTGCGCCTAGGACAGATACGCAGTATTTT	CSAPRTDTQYF
NA	few	TRBJ1-6	TRBV27	TGTGCCAGCAGTTTATCGGCAGGGCCAGGTAGGGCCCTCCACTTT	CASSLSAGPGRALHF
TRBD1	NA	TRBJ1-2	TRBV3-1/TRBV3-2	TGTGCCAGCAGCCAAGACCGCAGGGGGAACTATGGCTACACCTTC	CASSQDRRGNYGYTF
TRBD2	few	TRBJ2-3	TRBV5-6	TGTGCCAGCAGCTTTCGCTCTAGCGGAACAGATACGCAGTATTTT	CASSFRSSGTDTQYF
NA	NA	TRBJ2-3	TRBV9	TGTGCCAGCAGCTCACCCTTTAGTACCGATACGCAGTATTTT	CASSSPFSTDTQYF
NA	NA	TRBJ1-5	TRBV5-6	TGTGCCAGCAGCTTGGTGGCAGGCGATCAGCCCCAGCATTTT	CASSLVAGDQPQHF
TRBD2	NA	TRBJ2-2	TRBV7-9	TGTGCCAGCAGCCCACGACTAGCGGGGGGAGACGGGGAGCTGTTTTTT	CASSPRLAGGDGELFF
TRBD2	once	TRBJ2-1	TRBV5-8	TGTGCCAGCAGACCGGGACTAGCGGGGTACGGTGAGCAGTTCTTC	CASRPGLAGYGEQFF
NA	NA	TRBJ2-5	TRBV10-3	TGTGCCATCAGTGATCGGCAGGGCTCTGACCAGTACTTC	CAISDRQGSDQYF
TRBD2	NA	TRBJ2-1	TRBV7-9	TGTGCCAGCATCCTTACCGGGACTAGCAGCAATGAGCAGTTCTTC	CASILTGTSSNEQFF
NA	NA	TRBJ1-5	TRBV19	TGTGCCAGTAGTATAATAGAAGGGACCAGTCAGCCCCAGCATTTT	CASSIIEGTSQPQHF
TRBD1	NA	TRBJ2-6	TRBV5-1	TGCGCCAGCAGCTTGTGGGGCGCAGGGGGTAGCTCTGGGGCCAACGTCCTGACTTTC	CASSLWGAGGSSGANVLTF
TRBD2	NA	TRBJ2-1	TRBV6-2/TRBV6-3	TGTGCCAGCAGCGCCCGGGGGGAATACAATGAGCAGTTCTTC	CASSARGEYNEQFF
NA	few	TRBJ1-1	TRBV6-2/TRBV6-3	TGTGCCAGCAGTAACTACAGGGTGAACACTGAAGCTTTCTTT	CASSNYRVNTEAFF
NA	NA	TRBJ2-4	TRBV5-5	TGTGCCAGCAGCTTGTATCTCGGTAGGATTCAGTACTTC	CASSLYLGRIQYF
NA	NA	TRBJ1-2	TRBV19	TGTGCCAGTAGTATGTTCGCCCTTAACTATGGCTACACCTTC	CASSMFALNYGYTF
NA	NA	TRBJ1-6	TRBV6-5	TGTGCCAGCAGTTACGTACAGTCTAATTCACCCCTCCACTTT	CASSYVQSNSPLHF
TRBD2	NA	TRBJ2-3	TRBV6-2/TRBV6-3	TGTGCCAGCAGTTACGGTCTAGCGGGGACAGATACGCAGTATTTT	CASSYGLAGTDTQYF
NA	NA	TRBJ1-1	TRBV3-1/TRBV3-2	TGTGCCAGCAGCCAAGATAGCTACACTGAAGCTTTCTTT	CASSQDSYTEAFF
NA	NA	TRBJ1-5	TRBV28	TGTGCCAGCAGTGGCCGAGGGGAGCCCCAGCATTTT	CASSGRGEPQHF
NA	NA	TRBJ2-1	TRBV5-5	TGTGCCAGCAGCTATAACCGAGGGGTTCTTGAGCAGTTCTTC	CASSYNRGVLEQFF
NA	NA	TRBJ1-2	TRBV12-5	TGTGCTAGTGGTGGCTATGGCTACACCTTC	CASGGYGYTF
NA	NA	TRBJ1-5	TRBV27	TGTGCCAGCAGTTTATTGGGTCAGCCCCAGCATTTT	CASSLLGQPQHF
NA	few	TRBJ1-5	TRBV10-2	TGCGCCAGCAGTGAGTCGGAGGTTAATCAGCCCCAGCATTTT	CASSESEVNQPQHF
TRBD2	NA	TRBJ2-5	TRBV7-3	TGTGCCAGCAGCCCCAGGACTAGCGGGGGGTCCCGGGAGACCCAGTACTTC	CASSPRTSGGSRETQYF
NA	NA	TRBJ1-1	TRBV30	TGTGCCTGGAGTGTACGTCCGGGGACCGCTGAAGCTTTCTTT	CAWSVRPGTAEAFF
NA	NA	TRBJ1-6	TRBV6-1	TGTGCCAGCAGTGAAAGCCCGACAGGATCTAATTCACCCCTCCACTTT	CASSESPTGSNSPLHF
NA	once	TRBJ2-3	TRBV9	TGTGCCAGCAGCGTAGGATTGGGGGGGCCAACAGATACGCAGTATTTT	CASSVGLGGPTDTQYF
NA	NA	TRBJ2-1	TRBV29-1	TGCAGCGTTGAAGATATGGCGGGACCCTCCTACAATGAGCAGTTCTTC	CSVEDMAGPSYNEQFF
TRBD1	few	TRBJ2-2	TRBV6-1	TGTGCCGCCCGGACAGGGACCACCGGGGAGCTGTTTTTT	CAARTGTTGELFF
NA	NA	TRBJ1-2	TRBV18	TGTGCCAGCTCACCACCAGATTTGGGACTGGGCTATGGCTACACCTTC	CASSPPDLGLGYGYTF
TRBD1	few	TRBJ1-3	TRBV18	TGTGCCAGCTCACCGACAGGGAACTCTGGAAACACCATATATTTT	CASSPTGNSGNTIYF
NA	NA	TRBJ1-2	TRBV20-1	TGCAGTGCTAGTAGACAGGTACTCTATGGCTACACCTTC	CSASRQVLYGYTF
TRBD2	NA	TRBJ2-2	TRBV5-1	TGCGCCAGCAGCTGGACTAGCGGGGGTGACACCGGGGAGCTGTTTTTT	CASSWTSGGDTGELFF
NA	NA	TRBJ2-1	TRBV28	TGTGCCAGCAGTCGAGGGGACCCATTGGCTGAGCAGTTCTTC	CASSRGDPLAEQFF
NA	NA	TRBJ1-1	TRBV6-1	TGTGCCAGCAGTGAAGACCCCAGCAACACTGAAGCTTTCTTT	CASSEDPSNTEAFF
TRBD1	few	TRBJ1-5	TRBV3-1/TRBV3-2	TGTGCCAGCAGCCAAGGACAGGGCGTGGCGCCCCAGCATTTT	CASSQGQGVAPQHF
NA	NA	TRBJ2-5	TRBV18	TGTGCCAGCTCACCGGGTGAGACCCAGTACTTC	CASSPGETQYF
TRBD1	few	TRBJ1-1	TRBV6-5	TGTGCCAGCAGTTACCCCAGGACAGGAGAAGCTTTCTTT	CASSYPRTGEAFF
TRBD2	NA	TRBJ2-3	TRBV7-3	TGTGCCAGCAGTTATAGCGGGGCTAACACAGATACGCAGTATTTT	CASSYSGANTDTQYF
TRBD1	NA	TRBJ1-4	TRBV6-5	TGTGCCAGCAGTTACGGGGACAGGGGAAATGAAAAACTGTTTTTT	CASSYGDRGNEKLFF
NA	NA	TRBJ1-6	TRBV27	TGTGCCAGCACCACCCCAGGGACGCGTTCACCCCTCCACTTT	CASTTPGTRSPLHF
NA	NA	TRBJ1-4	TRBV4-1	TGCGCCAGCAGCCAGATGGAGGGGTTCGTAAGTACTAATGAAAAACTGTTTTTT	CASSQMEGFVSTNEKLFF
NA	NA	TRBJ2-5	TRBV29-1	TGCAGCGTTGTTGGAGGGGGAGAGACCCAGTACTTC	CSVVGGGETQYF
TRBD2	NA	TRBJ2-1	TRBV11-2	TGTGCCAGCAGGCAGGTTAGCGGGGGGTCCTACAATGAGCAGTTCTTC	CASRQVSGGSYNEQFF
TRBD1	few	TRBJ1-2	TRBV2	TGTGCCAGCAGACTCGGACAGGCAAGGAACTATGGCTACACCTTC	CASRLGQARNYGYTF
NA	few	TRBJ2-2	TRBV5-1	TGCGCCAGCAGCTTGGCCAGGTCAGGCAGGAACACCGGGGAGCTGTTTTTT	CASSLARSGRNTGELFF
NA	NA	TRBJ1-5	TRBV21-1	TGTGCCAGCAGCAACTCACAGGGGGGAGACAATCAGCCCCAGCATTTT	CASSNSQGGDNQPQHF
NA	NA	TRBJ1-1	TRBV5-5	TGTGCCAGCAGCTTGGTAGGAGGGAACACTGAAGCTTTCTTT	CASSLVGGNTEAFF
TRBD2	NA	TRBJ2-1	TRBV6-1	TGTGCCAGCAGTGAACGACGCGCGGGGGAGGATGAGCAGTTCTTC	CASSERRAGEDEQFF
NA	NA	TRBJ1-2	TRBV24-1	TGTGCCACCAGTGACGAGACAGACCCCTATGGCTACACCTTC	CATSDETDPYGYTF
TRBD1	NA	TRBJ2-2	TRBV5-1	TGCGCCAGCAGCTTCGACAGGGGGGCGAACACCGGGGAGCTGTTTTTT	CASSFDRGANTGELFF